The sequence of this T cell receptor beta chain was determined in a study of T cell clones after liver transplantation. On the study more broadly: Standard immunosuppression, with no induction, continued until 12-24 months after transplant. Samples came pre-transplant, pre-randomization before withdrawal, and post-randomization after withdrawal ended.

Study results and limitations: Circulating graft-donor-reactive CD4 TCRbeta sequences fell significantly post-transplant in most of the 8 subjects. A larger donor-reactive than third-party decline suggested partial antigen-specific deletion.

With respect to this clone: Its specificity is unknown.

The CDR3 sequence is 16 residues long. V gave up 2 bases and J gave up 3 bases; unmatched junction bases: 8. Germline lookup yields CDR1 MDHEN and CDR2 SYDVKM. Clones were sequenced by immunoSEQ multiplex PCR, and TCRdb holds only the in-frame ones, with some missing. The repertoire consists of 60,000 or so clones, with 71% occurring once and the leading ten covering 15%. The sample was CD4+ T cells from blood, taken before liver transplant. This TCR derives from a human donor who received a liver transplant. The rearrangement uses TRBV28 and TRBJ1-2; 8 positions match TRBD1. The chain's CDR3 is CASSLGGQGADYGYTF. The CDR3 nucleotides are TGTGCCAGCAGTTTAGGGGGTCAGGGGGCCGACTATGGCTACACCTTC.